Listed below are T cell receptor beta chains from one sample, sequenced in a study of metastatic and nonmetastatic thyroid tumors. Using MiXCR, TCRdb re-called clones from the PCR reads. The table records tens of thousands of clones, about 27% of them present only once. What was sequenced was blood. Source of these receptors: a male donor with papillary thyroid cancer or a benign thyroid nodule (not recorded which). Some clones in this sample may be carry-over from other donors' samples. Each CDR3 is given with its conserved first and last residue. The order of the fields is clone size, V gene, J gene, D gene, CDR3 protein, CDR3 DNA. D genes are given only for firm matches. Some rows have no size entry. The others give once, few or many, or a class for an expanded clone.

medium-sized	TRBV6-1	TRBJ1-1	-	CASSLPGHMNTEAFF	TGTGCCAGCAGTTTACCGGGACACATGAACACTGAAGCTTTCTTT
once	TRBV6-5	TRBJ2-5	-	CASSYSPKGETQYF	TGTGCCAGCAGCTACTCCCCAAAGGGAGAGACCCAGTACTTC
-	TRBV5-1	TRBJ1-1	TRBD1	CASSSTGVGTEAFF	TGCGCCAGCAGCTCTACAGGGGTGGGCACTGAAGCTTTCTTT
-	TRBV20-1	TRBJ2-3	-	CSARDGQLLRTDTQYF	TGCAGTGCTAGAGACGGTCAGCTGCTTCGCACAGATACGCAGTATTTT
-	TRBV19	TRBJ2-7	-	CASSIHLGGAHYDQYF	TGTGCCAGTAGTATACATCTGGGTGGGGCCCACTACGATCAGTACTTC
-	TRBV28	TRBJ1-1	-	CASSRIGQKAFF	TGTGCCAGCAGTAGAATTGGGCAGAAAGCTTTCTTT
-	TRBV12-3/TRBV12-4	TRBJ1-3	-	CASSSRGSIYF	TGTGCCAGCAGTTCCAGGGGATCCATATATTTT
-	TRBV4-1	TRBJ1-1	-	CASSQLGADTEAFF	TGCGCCAGCAGCCAACTGGGGGCCGACACTGAAGCTTTCTTT
-	TRBV6-1	TRBJ2-3	-	CASSEVVTDTQYF	TGTGCCAGCAGTGAAGTTGTAACAGATACGCAGTATTTT
medium-sized	TRBV12-3/TRBV12-4	TRBJ2-7	TRBD1	CASSRQGVKQYF	TGTGCCAGCAGTCGACAGGGGGTCAAGCAGTACTTC
-	TRBV9	TRBJ1-1	-	CASSPAGGSDTEAFF	TGTGCCAGCAGCCCGGCGGGGGGGTCGGACACTGAAGCTTTCTTT
many	TRBV10-3	TRBJ1-2	-	CAISVPGANGYTF	TGTGCCATCAGTGTACCGGGAGCCAATGGCTACACCTTC
once	TRBV9	TRBJ2-6	TRBD1	CASSVEGQGTGANVLTF	TGTGCCAGCAGCGTAGAGGGACAGGGGACTGGGGCCAACGTCCTGACTTTC